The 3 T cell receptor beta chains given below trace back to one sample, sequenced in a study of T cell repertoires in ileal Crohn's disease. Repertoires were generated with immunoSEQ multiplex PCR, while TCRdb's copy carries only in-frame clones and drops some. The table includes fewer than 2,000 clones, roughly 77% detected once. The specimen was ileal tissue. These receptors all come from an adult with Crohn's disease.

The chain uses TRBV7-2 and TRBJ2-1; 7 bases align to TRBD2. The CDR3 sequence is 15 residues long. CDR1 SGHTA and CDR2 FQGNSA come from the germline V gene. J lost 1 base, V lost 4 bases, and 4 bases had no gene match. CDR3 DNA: TGTGCCAGCAGCTCTGGGGGGGGGTCCTACAATGAGCAGTTCTTC. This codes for CASSSGGGSYNEQFF.

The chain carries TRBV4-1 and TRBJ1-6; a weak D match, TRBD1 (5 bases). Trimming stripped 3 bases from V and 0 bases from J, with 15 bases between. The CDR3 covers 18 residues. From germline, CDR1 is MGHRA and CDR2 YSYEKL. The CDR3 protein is CASSHPPGRSSYNSPLHF. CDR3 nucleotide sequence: TGCGCCAGCAGCCACCCCCCAGGGAGGAGCTCCTATAATTCACCCCTCCACTTT.

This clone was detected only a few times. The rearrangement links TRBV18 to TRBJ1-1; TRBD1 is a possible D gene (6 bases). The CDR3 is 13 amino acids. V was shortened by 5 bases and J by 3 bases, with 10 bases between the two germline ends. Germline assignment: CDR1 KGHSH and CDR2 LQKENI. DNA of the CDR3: TGTGCCAGCTCAACAGGGCGGGACACTGAAGCTTTCTTT. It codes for CASSTGRDTEAFF.